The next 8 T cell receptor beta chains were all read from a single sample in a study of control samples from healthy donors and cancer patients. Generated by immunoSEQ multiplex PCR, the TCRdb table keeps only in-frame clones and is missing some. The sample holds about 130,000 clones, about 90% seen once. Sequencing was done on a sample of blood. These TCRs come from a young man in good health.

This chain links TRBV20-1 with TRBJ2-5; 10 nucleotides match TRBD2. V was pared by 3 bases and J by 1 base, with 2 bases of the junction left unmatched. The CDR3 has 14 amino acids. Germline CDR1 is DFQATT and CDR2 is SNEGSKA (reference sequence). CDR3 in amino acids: CSASRTSGQETQYF. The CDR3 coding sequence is TGCAGTGCTAGTCGGACTAGCGGCCAAGAGACCCAGTACTTC.

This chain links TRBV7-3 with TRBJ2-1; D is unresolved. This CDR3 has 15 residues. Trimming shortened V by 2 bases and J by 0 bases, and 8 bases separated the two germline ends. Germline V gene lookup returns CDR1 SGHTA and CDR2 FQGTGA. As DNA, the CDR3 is TGTGCCAGCAGCTTAGTAGAATCCTCCTACAATGAGCAGTTCTTC. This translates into CASSLVESSYNEQFF.

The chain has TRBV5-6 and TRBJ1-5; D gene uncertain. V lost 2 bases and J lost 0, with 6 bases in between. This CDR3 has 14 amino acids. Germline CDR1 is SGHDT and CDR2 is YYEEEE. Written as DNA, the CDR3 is TGTGCCAGCAGCTTTTTCTATAGCAATCAGCCCCAGCATTTT. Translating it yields CASSFFYSNQPQHF.

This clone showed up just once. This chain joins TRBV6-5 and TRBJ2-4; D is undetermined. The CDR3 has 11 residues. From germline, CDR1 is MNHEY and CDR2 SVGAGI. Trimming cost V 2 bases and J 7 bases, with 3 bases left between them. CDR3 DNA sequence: TGTGCCAGCAGTTACAGTAACATTCAGTACTTC. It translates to CASSYSNIQYF.

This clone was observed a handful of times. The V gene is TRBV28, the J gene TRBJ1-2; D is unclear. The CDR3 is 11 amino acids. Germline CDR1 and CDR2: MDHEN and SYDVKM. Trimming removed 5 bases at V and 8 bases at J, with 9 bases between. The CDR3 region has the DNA TGTGCCAGCAGTCCCCTCCGCGGCTACACCTTC. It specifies CASSPLRGYTF.

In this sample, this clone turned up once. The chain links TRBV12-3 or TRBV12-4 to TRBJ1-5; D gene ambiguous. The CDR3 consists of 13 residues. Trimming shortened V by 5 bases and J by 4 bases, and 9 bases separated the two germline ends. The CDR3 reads CASSLTRNQPQHF. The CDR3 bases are TGTGCCAGCAGTCTGACACGAAATCAGCCCCAGCATTTT.

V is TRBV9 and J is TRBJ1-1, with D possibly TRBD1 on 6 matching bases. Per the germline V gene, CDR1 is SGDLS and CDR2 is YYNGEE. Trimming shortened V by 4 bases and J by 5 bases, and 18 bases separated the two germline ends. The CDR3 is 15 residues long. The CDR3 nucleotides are TGTGCCAGCAGCCCAGGGGAGGGCGGGGGGACTGAAGCTTTCTTT. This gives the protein CASSPGEGGGTEAFF.

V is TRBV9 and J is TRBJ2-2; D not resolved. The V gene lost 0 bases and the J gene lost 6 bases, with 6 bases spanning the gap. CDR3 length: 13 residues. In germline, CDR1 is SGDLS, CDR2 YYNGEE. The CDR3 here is CASSVVESGELFF. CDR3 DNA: TGTGCCAGCAGCGTAGTAGAGTCCGGGGAGCTGTTTTTT.